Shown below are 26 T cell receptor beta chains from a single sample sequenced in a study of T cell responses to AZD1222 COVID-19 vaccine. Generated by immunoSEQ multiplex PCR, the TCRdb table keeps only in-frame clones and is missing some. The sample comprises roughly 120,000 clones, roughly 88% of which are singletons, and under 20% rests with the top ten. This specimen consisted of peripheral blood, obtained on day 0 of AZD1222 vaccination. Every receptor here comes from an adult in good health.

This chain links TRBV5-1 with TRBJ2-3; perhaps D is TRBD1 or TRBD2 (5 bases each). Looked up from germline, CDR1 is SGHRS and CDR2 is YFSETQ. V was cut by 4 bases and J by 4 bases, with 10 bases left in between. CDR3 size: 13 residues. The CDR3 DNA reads TGCGCCAGCAGCAAGGGACCAGCAGATACGCAGTATTTT. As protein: CASSKGPADTQYF.

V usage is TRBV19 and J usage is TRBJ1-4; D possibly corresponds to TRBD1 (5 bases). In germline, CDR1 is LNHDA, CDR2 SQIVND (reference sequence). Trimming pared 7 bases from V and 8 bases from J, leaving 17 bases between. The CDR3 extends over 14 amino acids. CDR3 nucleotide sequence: TGTGCCAGTACCCTTTTTAAGGGGAACGAAAAACTGTTTTTT. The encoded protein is CASTLFKGNEKLFF.

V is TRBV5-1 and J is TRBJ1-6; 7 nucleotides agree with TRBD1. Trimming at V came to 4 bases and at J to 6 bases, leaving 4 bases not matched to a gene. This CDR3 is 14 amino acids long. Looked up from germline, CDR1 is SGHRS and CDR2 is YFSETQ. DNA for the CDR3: TGCGCCAGCAGCGACGGACAGGTTAATTCACCCCTCCACTTT. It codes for CASSDGQVNSPLHF. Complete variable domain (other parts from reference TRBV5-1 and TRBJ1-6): KAGVTQTPRYLIKTRGQQVTLSCSPISGHRSVSWYQQTPGQGLQFLFEYFSETQRNKGNFPGRFSGRQFSNSRSEMNVSTLELGDSALYLCASSDGQVNSPLHFGNGTRLTVT.

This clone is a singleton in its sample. DNA of the CDR3: TGCGCCAGCAGCCGCGAGGGACAGCCACGCTCTGGAAACACCATATATTTT. Translation gives CASSREGQPRSGNTIYF. This chain joins TRBV5-1 and TRBJ1-3; 7 positions match TRBD1. CDR3 length: 17 residues. CDR1 and CDR2 (germline): SGHRS, YFSETQ. The trim removed 4 bases at V and 0 bases at J, leaving 10 bases unmatched.

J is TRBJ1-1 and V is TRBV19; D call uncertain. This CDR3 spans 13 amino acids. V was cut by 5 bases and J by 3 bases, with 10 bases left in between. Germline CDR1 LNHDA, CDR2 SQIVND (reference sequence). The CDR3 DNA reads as TGTGCCAGTAGTCCGCGTTTGCACACTGAAGCTTTCTTT. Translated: CASSPRLHTEAFF. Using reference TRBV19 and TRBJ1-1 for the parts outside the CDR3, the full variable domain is DGGITQSPKYLFRKEGQNVTLSCEQNLNHDAMYWYRQDPGQGLRLIYYSQIVNDFQKGDIAEGYSVSREKKESFPLTVTSAQKNPTAFYLCASSPRLHTEAFFGQGTRLTVV.

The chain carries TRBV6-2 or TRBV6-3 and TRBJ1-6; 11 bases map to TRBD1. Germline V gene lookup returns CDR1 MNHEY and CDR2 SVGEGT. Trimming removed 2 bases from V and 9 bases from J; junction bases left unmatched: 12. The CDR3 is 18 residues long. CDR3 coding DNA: TGTGCCAGCAGTTACGCCTTCGGACAGGGGGCGAGTCCTTCACCCCTCCACTTT. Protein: CASSYAFGQGASPSPLHF.

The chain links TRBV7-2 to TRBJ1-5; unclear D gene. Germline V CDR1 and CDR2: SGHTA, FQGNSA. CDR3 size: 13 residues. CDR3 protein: CAASVNSNQPQHF. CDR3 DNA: TGTGCAGCCAGTGTCAATAGCAATCAGCCCCAGCATTTT.

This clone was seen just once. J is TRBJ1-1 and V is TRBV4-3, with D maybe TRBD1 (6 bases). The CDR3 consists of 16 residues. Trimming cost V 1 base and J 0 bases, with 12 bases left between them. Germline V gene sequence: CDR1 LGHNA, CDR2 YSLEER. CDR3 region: CASSQGTEGMNTEAFF. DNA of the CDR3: TGCGCCAGCAGCCAAGGGACAGAGGGGATGAACACTGAAGCTTTCTTT.

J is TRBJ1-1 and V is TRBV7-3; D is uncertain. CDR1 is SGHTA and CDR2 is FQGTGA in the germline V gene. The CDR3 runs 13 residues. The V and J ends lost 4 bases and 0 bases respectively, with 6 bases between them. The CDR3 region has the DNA TGTGCCAGCAGCTCCGGACTGAACACTGAAGCTTTCTTT. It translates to CASSSGLNTEAFF.

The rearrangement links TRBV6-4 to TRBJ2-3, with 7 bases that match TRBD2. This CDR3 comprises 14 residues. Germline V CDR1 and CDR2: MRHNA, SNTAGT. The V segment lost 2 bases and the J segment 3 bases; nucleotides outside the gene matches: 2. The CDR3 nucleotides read TGTGCCAGCAGTGACGGGGGGGGAACAGATACGCAGTATTTT. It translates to CASSDGGGTDTQYF.

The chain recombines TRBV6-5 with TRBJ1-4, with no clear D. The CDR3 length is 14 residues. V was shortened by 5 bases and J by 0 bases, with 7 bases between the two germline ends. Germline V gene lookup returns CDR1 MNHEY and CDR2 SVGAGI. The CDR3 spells CASSPVATNEKLFF. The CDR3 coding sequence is TGTGCCAGCAGTCCGGTTGCAACTAATGAAAAACTGTTTTTT.

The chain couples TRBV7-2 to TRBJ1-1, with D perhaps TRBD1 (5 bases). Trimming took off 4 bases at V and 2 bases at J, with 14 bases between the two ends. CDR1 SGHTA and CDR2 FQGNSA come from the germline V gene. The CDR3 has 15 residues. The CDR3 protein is CASSSISGANTEAFF. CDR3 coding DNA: TGTGCCAGCAGCTCTATTAGTGGGGCTAACACTGAAGCTTTCTTT.

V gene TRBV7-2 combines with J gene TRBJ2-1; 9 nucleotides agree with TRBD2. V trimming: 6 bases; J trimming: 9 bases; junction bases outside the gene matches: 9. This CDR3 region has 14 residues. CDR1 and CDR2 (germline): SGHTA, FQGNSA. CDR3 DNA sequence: TGTGCCAGCAGTGGGGCTAGCGGGGAGGGTGAGCAGTTCTTC. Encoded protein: CASSGASGEGEQFF.

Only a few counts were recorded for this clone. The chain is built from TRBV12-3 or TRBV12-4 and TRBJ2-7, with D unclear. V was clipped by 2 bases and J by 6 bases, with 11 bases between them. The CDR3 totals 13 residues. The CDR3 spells CASSLKEGSEQYF. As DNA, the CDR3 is TGTGCCAGCAGTTTAAAGGAAGGGTCCGAGCAGTACTTC.

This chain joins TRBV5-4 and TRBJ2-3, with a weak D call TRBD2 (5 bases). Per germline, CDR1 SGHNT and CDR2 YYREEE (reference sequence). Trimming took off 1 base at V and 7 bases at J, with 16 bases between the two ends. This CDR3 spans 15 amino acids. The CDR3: CASSLMSDTRNTQYF. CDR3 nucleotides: TGTGCCAGCAGCTTGATGTCCGATACTAGGAATACGCAGTATTTT.

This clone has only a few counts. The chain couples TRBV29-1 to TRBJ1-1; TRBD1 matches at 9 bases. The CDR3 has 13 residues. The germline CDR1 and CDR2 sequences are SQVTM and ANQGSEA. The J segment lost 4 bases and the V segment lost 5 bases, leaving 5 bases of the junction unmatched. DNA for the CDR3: TGCAGCGTTTGGACAGGGGAGGGCACTGAAGCTTTCTTT. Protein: CSVWTGEGTEAFF.

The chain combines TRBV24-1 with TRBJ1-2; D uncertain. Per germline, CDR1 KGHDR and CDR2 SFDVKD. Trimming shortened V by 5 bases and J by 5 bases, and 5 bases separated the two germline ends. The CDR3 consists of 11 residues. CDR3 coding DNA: TGTGCCACCAGTGTGGGTTATGGCTACACCTTC. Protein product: CATSVGYGYTF.

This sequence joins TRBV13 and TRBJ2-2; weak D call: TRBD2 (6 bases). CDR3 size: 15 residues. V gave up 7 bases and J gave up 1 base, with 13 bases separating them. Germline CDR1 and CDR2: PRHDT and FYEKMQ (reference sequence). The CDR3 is CASILGLWNTGELFF. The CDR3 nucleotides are TGTGCCAGCATATTGGGACTCTGGAACACCGGGGAGCTGTTTTTT.

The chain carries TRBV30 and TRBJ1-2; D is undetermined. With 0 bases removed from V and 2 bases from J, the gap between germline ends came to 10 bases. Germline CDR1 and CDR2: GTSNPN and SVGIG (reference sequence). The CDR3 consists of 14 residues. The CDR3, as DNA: TGTGCCTGGAGTGTATCGGTGGCAAACTATGGCTACACCTTC. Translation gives CAWSVSVANYGYTF.

The CDR3 region has the DNA TGTGCCAGCAGCTTACCCCCACTCGACAATGAGCAGTTCTTC. Encoded protein: CASSLPPLDNEQFF. The chain uses TRBV11-3 and TRBJ2-1; D is unclear. This CDR3 spans 14 amino acids. CDR1 and CDR2 from the germline V gene are SGHNT and YENEEA. V was clipped by 2 bases and J by 5 bases, with 10 bases between them.

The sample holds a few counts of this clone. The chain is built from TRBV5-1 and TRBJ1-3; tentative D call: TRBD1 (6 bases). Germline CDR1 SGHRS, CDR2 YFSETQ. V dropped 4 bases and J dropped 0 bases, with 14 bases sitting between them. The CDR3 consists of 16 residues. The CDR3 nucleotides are TGCGCCAGCAGCGCCCGACAGGCGCACTCTGGAAACACCATATATTTT. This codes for CASSARQAHSGNTIYF.

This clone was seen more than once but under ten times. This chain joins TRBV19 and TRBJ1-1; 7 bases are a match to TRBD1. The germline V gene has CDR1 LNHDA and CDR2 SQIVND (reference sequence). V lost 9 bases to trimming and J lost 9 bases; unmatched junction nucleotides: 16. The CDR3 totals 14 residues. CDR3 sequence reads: CASSAIGGQYQAFF. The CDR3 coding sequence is TGTGCCAGCAGTGCCATCGGGGGACAGTACCAAGCTTTCTTT.

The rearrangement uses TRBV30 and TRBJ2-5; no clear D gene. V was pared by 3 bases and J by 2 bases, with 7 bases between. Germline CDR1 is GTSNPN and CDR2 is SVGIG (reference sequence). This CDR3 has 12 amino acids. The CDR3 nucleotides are TGTGCCTGGAGCTCACGACAAGAGACCCAGTACTTC. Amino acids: CAWSSRQETQYF. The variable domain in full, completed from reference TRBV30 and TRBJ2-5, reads SQTIHQWPATLVQPVGSPLSLECTVEGTSNPNLYWYRQAAGRGLQLLFYSVGIGQISSEVPQNLSASRPQDRQFILSSKKLLLSDSGFYLCAWSSRQETQYFGPGTRLLVL.

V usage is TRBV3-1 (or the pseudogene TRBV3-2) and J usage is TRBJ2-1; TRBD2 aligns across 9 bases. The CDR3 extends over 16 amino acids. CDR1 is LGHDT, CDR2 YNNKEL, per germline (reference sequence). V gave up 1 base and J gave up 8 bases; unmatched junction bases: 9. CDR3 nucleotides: TGTGCCAGCAGCCAAGGGGTTAGCGGGAGTTTCTATGAGCAGTTCTTC. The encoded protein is CASSQGVSGSFYEQFF.

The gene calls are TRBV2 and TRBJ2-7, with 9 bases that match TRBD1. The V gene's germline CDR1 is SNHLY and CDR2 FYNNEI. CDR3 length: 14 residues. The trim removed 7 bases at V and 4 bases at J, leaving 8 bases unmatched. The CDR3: CASNLGGQGYEQYF. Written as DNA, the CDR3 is TGTGCCAGCAACTTGGGGGGACAGGGATACGAGCAGTACTTC.

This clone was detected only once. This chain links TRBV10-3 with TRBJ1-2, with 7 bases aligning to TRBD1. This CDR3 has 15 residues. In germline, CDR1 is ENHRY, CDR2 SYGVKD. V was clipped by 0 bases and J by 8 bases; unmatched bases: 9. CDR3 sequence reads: CAISESEGAVGGYTF. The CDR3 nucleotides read TGTGCCATCAGTGAGTCAGAGGGGGCCGTAGGGGGCTACACCTTC.